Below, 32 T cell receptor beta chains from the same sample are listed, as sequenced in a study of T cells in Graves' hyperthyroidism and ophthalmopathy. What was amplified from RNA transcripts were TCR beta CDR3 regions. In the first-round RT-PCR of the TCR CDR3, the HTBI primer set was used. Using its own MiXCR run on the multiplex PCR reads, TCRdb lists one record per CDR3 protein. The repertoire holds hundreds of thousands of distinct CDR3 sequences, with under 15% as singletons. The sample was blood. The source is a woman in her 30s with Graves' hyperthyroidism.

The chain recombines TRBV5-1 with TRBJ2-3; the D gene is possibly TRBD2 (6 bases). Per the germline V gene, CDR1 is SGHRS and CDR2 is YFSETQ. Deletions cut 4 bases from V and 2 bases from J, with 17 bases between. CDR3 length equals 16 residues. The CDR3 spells CASSPAPAGNTDTQYF. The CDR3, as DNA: TGCGCCAGCAGCCCTGCACCAGCGGGTAACACAGATACGCAGTATTTT.

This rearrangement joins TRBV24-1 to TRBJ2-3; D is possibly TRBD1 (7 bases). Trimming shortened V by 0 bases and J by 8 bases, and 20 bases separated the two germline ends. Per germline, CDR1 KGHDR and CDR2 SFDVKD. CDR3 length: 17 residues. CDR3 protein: CATSDLESGGGPGTQYF. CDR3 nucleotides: TGTGCCACCAGTGATTTGGAGTCAGGGGGAGGTCCAGGTACGCAGTATTTT.

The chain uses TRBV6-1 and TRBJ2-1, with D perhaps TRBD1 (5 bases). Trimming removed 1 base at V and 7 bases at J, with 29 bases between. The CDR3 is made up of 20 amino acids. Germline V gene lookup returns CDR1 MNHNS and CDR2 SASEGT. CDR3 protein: CASSEETRGPPSARLNEQFF. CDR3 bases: TGTGCCAGCAGTGAAGAGACAAGGGGCCCCCCGAGTGCTAGGTTGAATGAGCAGTTCTTC.

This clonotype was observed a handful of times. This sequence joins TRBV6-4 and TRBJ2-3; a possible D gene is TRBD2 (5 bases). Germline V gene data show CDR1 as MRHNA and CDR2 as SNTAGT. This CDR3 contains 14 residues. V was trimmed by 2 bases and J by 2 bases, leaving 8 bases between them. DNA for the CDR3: TGTGCCAGCAGTGACCGGGGTCTCACAGATACGCAGTATTTT. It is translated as CASSDRGLTDTQYF.

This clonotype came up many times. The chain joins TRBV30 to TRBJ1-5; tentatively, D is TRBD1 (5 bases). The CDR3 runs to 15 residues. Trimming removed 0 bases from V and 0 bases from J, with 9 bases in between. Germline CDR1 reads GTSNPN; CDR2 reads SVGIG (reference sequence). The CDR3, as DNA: TGTGCCTGGAGTGTAGGGGACTATAGCAATCAGCCCCAGCATTTT. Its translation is CAWSVGDYSNQPQHF.

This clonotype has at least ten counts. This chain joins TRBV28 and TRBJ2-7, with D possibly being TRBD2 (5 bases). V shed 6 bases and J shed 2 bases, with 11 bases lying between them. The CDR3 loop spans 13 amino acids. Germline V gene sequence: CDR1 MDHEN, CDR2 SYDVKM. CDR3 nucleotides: TGTGCCAGCAGCTGGAGGCTAGCCTACGAGCAGTACTTC. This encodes CASSWRLAYEQYF.

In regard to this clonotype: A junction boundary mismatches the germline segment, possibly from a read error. The CDR3 loop reads CASTRDFLNAEAFF. CDR3 DNA sequence: TGTGCCAGCACCAGAGACTTCTTGAACGCTGAAGCTTTCTTT. V gene TRBV11-2 combines with J gene TRBJ1-1; D is uncertain. The CDR3 sequence is 14 residues long. CDR1 SGHAT and CDR2 FQNNGV come from the germline V gene.

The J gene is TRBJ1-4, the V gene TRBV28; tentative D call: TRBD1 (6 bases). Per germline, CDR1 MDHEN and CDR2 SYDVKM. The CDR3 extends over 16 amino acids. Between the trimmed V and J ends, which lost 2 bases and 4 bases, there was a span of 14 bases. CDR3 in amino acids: CASSLPGDPSNEKLFF. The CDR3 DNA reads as TGTGCCAGCAGTTTACCAGGGGATCCCAGTAATGAAAAACTGTTTTTT. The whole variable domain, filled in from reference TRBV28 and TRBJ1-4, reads DVKVTQSSRYLVKRTGEKVFLECVQDMDHENMFWYRQDPGLGLRLIYFSYDVKMKEKGDIPEGYSVSREKKERFSLILESASTNQTSMYLCASSLPGDPSNEKLFFGSGTQLSVL.

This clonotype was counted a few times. This chain's CDR3 is CANNGRDGGYTF. For the CDR3, the DNA is TGTGCCAACAACGGCCGGGATGGTGGCTACACCTTC. The gene calls are TRBV6-1 and TRBJ1-2; D unclear. Germline lookup yields CDR1 MNHNS and CDR2 SASEGT. The CDR3 contains 12 residues. The germline V and J ends were trimmed by 10 bases and 7 bases, with 16 bases remaining between them.

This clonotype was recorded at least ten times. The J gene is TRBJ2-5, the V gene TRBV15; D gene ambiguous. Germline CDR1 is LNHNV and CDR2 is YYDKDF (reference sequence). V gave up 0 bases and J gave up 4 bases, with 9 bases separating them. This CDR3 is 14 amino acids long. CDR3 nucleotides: TGTGCCACCAGCAGAGATGGCTTATCAGAGACCCAGTACTTC. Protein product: CATSRDGLSETQYF.

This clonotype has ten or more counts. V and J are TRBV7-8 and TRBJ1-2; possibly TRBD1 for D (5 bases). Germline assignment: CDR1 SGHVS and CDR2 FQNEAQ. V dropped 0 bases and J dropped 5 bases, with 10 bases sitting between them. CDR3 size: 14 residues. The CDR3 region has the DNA TGTGCCAGCAGCTTAGCAGGGGCCCCATATGGCTACACCTTC. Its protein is CASSLAGAPYGYTF.

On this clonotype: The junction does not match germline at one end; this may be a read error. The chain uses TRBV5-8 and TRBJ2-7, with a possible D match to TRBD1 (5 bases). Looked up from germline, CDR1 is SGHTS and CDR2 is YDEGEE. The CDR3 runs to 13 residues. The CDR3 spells CASGLGQSYEQYF. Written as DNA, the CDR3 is TGTGCCAGCGGCTTGGGGCAGAGCTACGAGCAGTACTTC. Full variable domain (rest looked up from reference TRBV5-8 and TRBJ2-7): EAGVTQSPTHLIKTRGQQATLRCSPISGHTSVYWYQQALGLGLQFLLWYDEGEERNRGNFPPRFSGRQFPNYSSELNVNALELEDSALYLCASGLGQSYEQYFGPGTRLTVT.

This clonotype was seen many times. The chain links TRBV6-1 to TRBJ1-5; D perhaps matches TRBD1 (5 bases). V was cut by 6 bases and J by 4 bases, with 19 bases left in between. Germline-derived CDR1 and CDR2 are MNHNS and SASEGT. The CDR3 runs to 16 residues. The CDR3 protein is CASSPLRGIGNQPQHF. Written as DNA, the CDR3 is TGTGCCAGCAGCCCCCTACGGGGGATTGGAAATCAGCCCCAGCATTTT.

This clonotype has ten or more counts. The CDR3, as DNA: TGTGCCAGCAGTCCTCCGACCATGAACACTGAAGCTTTCTTT. Translation gives CASSPPTMNTEAFF. The chain recombines TRBV28 with TRBJ1-1; D not certain. Germline V gives CDR1 MDHEN, CDR2 SYDVKM. The CDR3 has 14 residues. V lost 5 bases to trimming and J lost 0 bases, with 10 bases between them.

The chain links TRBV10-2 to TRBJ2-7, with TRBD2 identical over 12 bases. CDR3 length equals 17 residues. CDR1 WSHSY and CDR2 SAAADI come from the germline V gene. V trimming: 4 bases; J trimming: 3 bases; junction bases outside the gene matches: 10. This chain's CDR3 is CASSGLAGAQGNYEQYF. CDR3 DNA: TGCGCCAGCAGTGGACTAGCGGGAGCCCAGGGTAACTACGAGCAGTACTTC.

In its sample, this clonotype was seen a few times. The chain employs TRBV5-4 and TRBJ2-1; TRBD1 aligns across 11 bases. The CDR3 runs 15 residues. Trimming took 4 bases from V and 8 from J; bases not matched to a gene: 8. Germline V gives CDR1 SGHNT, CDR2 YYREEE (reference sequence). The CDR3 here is CASSPRTGGGDEQFF. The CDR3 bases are TGTGCCAGCAGCCCCCGGACAGGGGGCGGCGATGAGCAGTTCTTC.

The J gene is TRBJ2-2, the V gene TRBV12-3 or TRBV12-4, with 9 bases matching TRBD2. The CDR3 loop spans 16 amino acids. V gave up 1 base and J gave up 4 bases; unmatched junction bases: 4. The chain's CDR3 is CASSLGGRGGTGELFF. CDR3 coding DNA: TGTGCCAGCAGTTTAGGCGGGAGGGGGGGCACCGGGGAGCTGTTTTTT.

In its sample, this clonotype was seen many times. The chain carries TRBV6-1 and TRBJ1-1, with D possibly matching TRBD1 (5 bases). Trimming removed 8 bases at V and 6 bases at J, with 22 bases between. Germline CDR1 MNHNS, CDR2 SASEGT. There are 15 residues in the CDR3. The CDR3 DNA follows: TGTGCCAGCTCCCGACGGGAGGGGTTCTTCGCTGAAGCTTTCTTT. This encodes CASSRREGFFAEAFF.

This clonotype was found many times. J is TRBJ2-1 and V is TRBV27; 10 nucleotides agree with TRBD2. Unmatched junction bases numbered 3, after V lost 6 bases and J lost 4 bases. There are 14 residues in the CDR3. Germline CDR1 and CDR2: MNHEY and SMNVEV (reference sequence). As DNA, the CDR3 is TGTGCCAGCAGCAGTAGCGGGAGGTACAATGAGCAGTTCTTC. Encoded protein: CASSSSGRYNEQFF.

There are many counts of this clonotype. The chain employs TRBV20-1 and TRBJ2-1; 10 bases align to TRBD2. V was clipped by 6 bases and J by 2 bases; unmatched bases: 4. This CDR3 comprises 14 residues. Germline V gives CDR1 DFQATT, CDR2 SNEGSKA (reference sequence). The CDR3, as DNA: TGCAGTGCGAGGAGCGGGAGGGCCTACAATGAGCAGTTCTTC. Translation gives CSARSGRAYNEQFF.

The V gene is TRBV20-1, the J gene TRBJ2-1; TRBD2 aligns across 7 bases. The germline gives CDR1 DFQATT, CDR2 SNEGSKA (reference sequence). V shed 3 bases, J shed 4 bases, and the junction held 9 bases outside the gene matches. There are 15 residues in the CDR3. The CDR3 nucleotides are TGCAGTGCTAGGCCCCTAGCGGACTATTACAATGAGCAGTTCTTC. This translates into CSARPLADYYNEQFF.

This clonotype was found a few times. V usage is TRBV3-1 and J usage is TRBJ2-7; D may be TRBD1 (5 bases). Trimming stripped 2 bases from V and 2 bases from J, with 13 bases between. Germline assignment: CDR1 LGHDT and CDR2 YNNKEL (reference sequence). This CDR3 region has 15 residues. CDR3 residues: CASSQTFDSPYEQYF. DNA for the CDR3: TGTGCCAGCAGCCAAACCTTCGACAGTCCCTACGAGCAGTACTTC.

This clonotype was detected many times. The CDR3 DNA sequence: TGTGCCATCAGGAGACAGGATGAGCAGTTCTTC. Amino acids: CAIRRQDEQFF. The rearrangement links TRBV10-3 to TRBJ2-1; possible D gene TRBD1, 6 bases. The CDR3 has 11 residues. Per germline, CDR1 ENHRY and CDR2 SYGVKD. The germline V and J ends were trimmed by 6 bases and 8 bases, with 8 bases remaining between them.

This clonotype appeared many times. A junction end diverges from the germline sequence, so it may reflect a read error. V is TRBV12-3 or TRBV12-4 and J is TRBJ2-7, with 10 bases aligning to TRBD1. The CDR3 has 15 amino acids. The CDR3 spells CASRSWGTGAYGQYF. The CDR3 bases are TGTGCCAGCAGATCTTGGGGGACAGGGGCCTACGGGCAGTACTTC.

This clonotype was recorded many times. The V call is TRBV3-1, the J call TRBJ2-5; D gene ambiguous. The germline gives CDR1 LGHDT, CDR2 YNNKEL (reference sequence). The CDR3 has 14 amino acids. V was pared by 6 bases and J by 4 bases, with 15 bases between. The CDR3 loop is CASSPDHRRETQYF. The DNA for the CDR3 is TGTGCCAGCAGTCCGGACCATCGTCGAGAGACCCAGTACTTC.

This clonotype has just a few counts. The CDR3 here is CASSTLDSKETQYF. CDR3 nucleotide sequence: TGTGCCAGCAGTACCCTGGACAGTAAAGAGACCCAGTACTTC. The chain uses TRBV27 and TRBJ2-5; D possibly corresponds to TRBD1 (6 bases). Trimming pared 5 bases from V and 3 bases from J, leaving 13 bases between. The CDR3 spans 14 residues. Germline V gene sequence: CDR1 MNHEY, CDR2 SMNVEV (reference sequence).

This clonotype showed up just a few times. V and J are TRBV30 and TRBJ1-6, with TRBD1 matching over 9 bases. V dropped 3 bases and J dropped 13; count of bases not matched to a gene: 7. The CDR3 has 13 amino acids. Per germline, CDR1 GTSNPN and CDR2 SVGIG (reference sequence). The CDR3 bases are TGTGCCTGGAGGTGGACAGGGGCGAATCCCCTCCACTTT. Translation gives CAWRWTGANPLHF. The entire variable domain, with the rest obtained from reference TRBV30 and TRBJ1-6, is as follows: SQTIHQWPATLVQPVGSPLSLECTVEGTSNPNLYWYRQAAGRGLQLLFYSVGIGQISSEVPQNLSASRPQDRQFILSSKKLLLSDSGFYLCAWRWTGANPLHFGNGTRLTVT.

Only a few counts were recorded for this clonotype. CDR3 coding DNA: TGCGCCAGCAGCTTGGACAGGGTAACCTACGAGCAGTACTTC. It specifies CASSLDRVTYEQYF. This chain connects TRBV5-1 to TRBJ2-7; perhaps TRBD1 as D (6 bases). Between the trimmed V and J ends, which lost 0 bases and 2 bases, there was a span of 9 bases. CDR1 and CDR2 (germline): SGHRS, YFSETQ. The CDR3 is 14 amino acids.

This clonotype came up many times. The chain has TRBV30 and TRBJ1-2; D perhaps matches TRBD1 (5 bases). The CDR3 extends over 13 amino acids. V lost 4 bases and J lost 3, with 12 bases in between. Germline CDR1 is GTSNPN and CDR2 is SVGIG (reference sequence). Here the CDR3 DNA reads TGTGCCTGGACCAATCGGGGGGACTATGGCTACACCTTC. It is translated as CAWTNRGDYGYTF.

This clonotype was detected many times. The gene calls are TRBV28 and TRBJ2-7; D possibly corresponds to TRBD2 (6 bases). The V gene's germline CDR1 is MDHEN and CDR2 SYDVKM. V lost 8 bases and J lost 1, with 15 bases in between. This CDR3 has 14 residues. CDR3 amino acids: CASGGTGGSYEQYF. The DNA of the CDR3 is TGTGCCAGCGGGGGGACCGGCGGGTCCTACGAGCAGTACTTC.

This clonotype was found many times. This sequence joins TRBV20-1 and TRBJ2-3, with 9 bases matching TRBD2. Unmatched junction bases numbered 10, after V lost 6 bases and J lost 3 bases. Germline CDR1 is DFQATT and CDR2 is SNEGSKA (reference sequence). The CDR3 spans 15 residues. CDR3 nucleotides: TGCAGTGCAAGTGGGGCTAGCGGGGAGACAGATACGCAGTATTTT. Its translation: CSASGASGETDTQYF.

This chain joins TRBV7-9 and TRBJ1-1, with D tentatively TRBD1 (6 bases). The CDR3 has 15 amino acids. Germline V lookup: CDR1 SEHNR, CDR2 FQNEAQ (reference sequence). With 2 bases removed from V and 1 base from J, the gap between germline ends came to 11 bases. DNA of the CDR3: TGTGCCAGCAGCTTATATGGCAGGGGGAACACTGAAGCTTTCTTT. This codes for CASSLYGRGNTEAFF.